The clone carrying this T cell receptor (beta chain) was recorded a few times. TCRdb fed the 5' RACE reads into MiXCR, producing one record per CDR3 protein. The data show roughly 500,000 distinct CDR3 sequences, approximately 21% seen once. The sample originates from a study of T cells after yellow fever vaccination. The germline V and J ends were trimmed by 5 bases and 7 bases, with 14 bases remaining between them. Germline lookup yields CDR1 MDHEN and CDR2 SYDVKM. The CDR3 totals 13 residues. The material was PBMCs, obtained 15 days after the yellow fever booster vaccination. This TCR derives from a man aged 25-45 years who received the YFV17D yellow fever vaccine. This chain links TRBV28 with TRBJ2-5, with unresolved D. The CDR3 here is CASSRPEGATQYF. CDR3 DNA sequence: TGTGCCAGCAGTCGCCCTGAAGGAGCGACCCAGTACTTC.